The 20 T cell receptor beta chains presented below share a single source sample, sequenced in a study of T-cell reconstitution after alpha-beta-depleted transplantation in children. Construction of the TCRbeta library involved unique molecular identifiers. TCRdb ran MiXCR on the PCR reads and lists one entry per CDR3 protein. The sample yields 200,000 to 250,000 distinct CDR3 sequences, more than 20% seen once. The sequencing used PBMCs, mostly from graft donor cells, collected 360 days after TCRalphabeta/CD19-depleted stem cell transplant. These receptors originate from a female patient aged 2 to 10 who had a stem cell transplant for congenital amegakaryocytic thrombocytopenia, so the T cells may come from the graft donor.

V gene TRBV5-6 combines with J gene TRBJ2-5, with 12 bases identical to TRBD2. The trim removed 0 bases at V and 3 bases at J, leaving 3 bases unmatched. This CDR3 spans 16 amino acids. In germline, CDR1 is SGHDT, CDR2 YYEEEE. This chain's CDR3 is CASSLGLAGVKETQYF. CDR3 nucleotides: TGTGCCAGCAGCTTGGGACTAGCGGGAGTAAAAGAGACCCAGTACTTC. The entire variable domain, with the rest obtained from reference TRBV5-6 and TRBJ2-5, is as follows: DAGVTQSPTHLIKTRGQQVTLRCSPKSGHDTVSWYQQALGQGPQFIFQYYEEEERQRGNFPDRFSGHQFPNYSSELNVNALLLGDSALYLCASSLGLAGVKETQYFGPGTRLLVL.

A note on this clonotype: It is unclear where the CDR3 begins or ends on the DNA, so no DNA is shown, and the CDR3 is as TCRdb lists it. The chain has TRBV9 and TRBJ2-3; the table's D call of TRBD1 was not tested on the DNA. The CDR3 length equals 14 residues, ends included. Germline CDR1 and CDR2: SGDLS and YYNGEE. CDR3 in amino acids: CASSVVGGGAALHF.

This clonotype was observed a handful of times. This chain uses TRBV2 with TRBJ2-7; 7 bases are shared with TRBD1. V gave up 8 bases and J gave up 0 bases; unmatched junction bases: 4. Germline V gene lookup returns CDR1 SNHLY and CDR2 FYNNEI. The CDR3 is made up of 13 amino acids. This CDR3 reads CASGQDGSYEQYF. The CDR3 coding sequence is TGTGCCAGCGGACAGGATGGCTCCTACGAGCAGTACTTC. The entire variable domain, with the rest obtained from reference TRBV2 and TRBJ2-7, is as follows: EPEVTQTPSHQVTQMGQEVILRCVPISNHLYFYWYRQILGQKVEFLVSFYNNEISEKSEIFDDQFSVERPDGSNFTLKIRSTKLEDSAMYFCASGQDGSYEQYFGPGTRLTVT.

In its sample, this clonotype was seen a few times. The rearrangement links TRBV21-1 to TRBJ2-7; no DNA check was done on the table's D call, TRBD1. TRBV21-1 is a documented pseudogene. The CDR3 is 11 amino acids. The CDR3 reads CANPVDYEQYF. In DNA form, the CDR3 reads TGTGCCAACCCGGTGGACTACGAGCAGTACTTC.

The chain employs TRBV4-1 and TRBJ2-1, with 10 bases aligning to TRBD2. Germline loops: CDR1 MGHRA, CDR2 YSYEKL. The V segment lost 2 bases and the J segment 1 base; nucleotides outside the gene matches: 2. CDR3 length equals 16 residues. The CDR3 protein is CASSQPGLASYNEQFF. CDR3 bases: TGCGCCAGCAGCCAACCGGGACTAGCGTCCTACAATGAGCAGTTCTTC.

The CDR3 DNA is TGTGCCAGCAGCGAAACAGGGGGCCATGGAAACACCATATATTTT. Protein sequence: CASSETGGHGNTIYF. V gene TRBV7-2 combines with J gene TRBJ1-3; TRBD1 matches 9 bases. V trimming: 5 bases; J trimming: 3 bases; junction bases outside the gene matches: 5. There are 15 residues in the CDR3. The germline CDR1 and CDR2 sequences are SGHTA and FQGNSA.

This clonotype has ten or more counts. The chain is built from TRBV10-3 and TRBJ2-2; 9 nucleotides agree with TRBD2. CDR3 length equals 13 residues. The germline CDR1 and CDR2 sequences are ENHRY and SYGVKD. The junction had 6 bases not matched to a gene; V was cut back by 10 bases and J by 6 bases. CDR3 region: CASTGTSSGELFF. For the CDR3, the DNA is TGTGCCAGCACCGGGACTAGCTCCGGGGAGCTGTTTTTT.

This clonotype was seen a handful of times. The rearrangement uses TRBV9 and TRBJ2-1; 10 bases match TRBD2. The CDR3 contains 15 residues. The germline CDR1 and CDR2 sequences are SGDLS and YYNGEE. V shed 3 bases and J 6 bases; nucleotides not matched to a gene: 6. In DNA, the CDR3 is TGTGCCAGCAGCGCGAGCGGGAGGGTGCTCAATGAGCAGTTCTTC. Translating gives CASSASGRVLNEQFF.

The chain is built from TRBV10-2 and TRBJ2-3, with TRBD2 matching 16 bases. This CDR3 spans 15 amino acids. The germline CDR1 and CDR2 sequences are WSHSY and SAAADI. V was clipped by 6 bases and J by 5 bases; unmatched bases: 2. DNA for the CDR3: TGCGCCAGCAGGGGGACTAGCGGGGGGGGAGATACGCAGTATTTT. Its protein is CASRGTSGGGDTQYF.

This clonotype was counted a few times. The chain links TRBV20-1 to TRBJ2-5; D perhaps matches TRBD1 (5 bases). Germline V lookup: CDR1 DFQATT, CDR2 SNEGSKA (reference sequence). The CDR3 covers 13 residues. V was pared by 2 bases and J by 6 bases, with 13 bases between. Here the CDR3 DNA reads TGCAGTGCTAGACGTGACAGTAAAAAGACCCAGTACTTC. Its translation: CSARRDSKKTQYF.

The chain joins TRBV6-1 to TRBJ2-1; 10 nucleotides align to TRBD2. The CDR3 runs to 15 residues. Germline V gene sequence: CDR1 MNHNS, CDR2 SASEGT. The V segment lost 0 bases and the J segment 9 bases; nucleotides outside the gene matches: 5. CDR3 bases: TGTGCCAGCAGTGAAGCGTCCAGCGGGAGGGGTGAGCAGTTCTTC. This gives the protein CASSEASSGRGEQFF.

Comment on this clonotype: One end of the junction does not line up with germline, which may come from a read error. The chain couples TRBV30 to TRBJ2-1; no clear D gene. There are 15 residues in the CDR3. The germline V gene has CDR1 GTSNPN and CDR2 SVGIG (reference sequence). The CDR3 DNA sequence: TGTGCCTGGAGTGTAGTGACGGGCTCCTTCAATGAGCAGTTCTTC. Protein: CAWSVVTGSFNEQFF.

The chain has TRBV4-1 and TRBJ2-5; D is unclear. Germline assignment: CDR1 MGHRA and CDR2 YSYEKL. CDR3 length equals 18 residues. Trimming shortened V by 0 bases and J by 1 base, and 18 bases separated the two germline ends. CDR3 sequence (DNA): TGCGCCAGCAGCCAAGATTCCCCCCTGCCAGGATTCCAAGAGACCCAGTACTTC. It translates to CASSQDSPLPGFQETQYF.

This clonotype was counted a few times. The chain joins TRBV20-1 to TRBJ1-2, with D tentatively TRBD1 (5 bases). This CDR3 comprises 11 residues. The germline CDR1 and CDR2 sequences are DFQATT and SNEGSKA (reference sequence). Trimming pared 5 bases from V and 7 bases from J, leaving 11 bases between. The CDR3 reads CSARAGLGYTF. CDR3 nucleotide sequence: TGCAGTGCTCGAGCGGGGCTTGGCTACACCTTC.

This clonotype was counted between two and nine times. This sequence joins TRBV5-4 and TRBJ1-2, with 8 bases that match TRBD1. CDR1 SGHNT and CDR2 YYREEE come from the germline V gene (reference sequence). The length of the CDR3 is 17 residues. V was pared by 7 bases and J by 2 bases, with 16 bases of the junction left unmatched. As DNA, the CDR3 is TGTGCCAGCGTGTACCGGGACAGGCATCCCAAAAACTATGGCTACACCTTC. Its protein is CASVYRDRHPKNYGYTF.

This clonotype was detected ten times or more. The chain is built from TRBV6-2 or TRBV6-3 and TRBJ2-1, with 10 bases that match TRBD2. The V and J ends lost 10 bases and 0 bases, in that order; junction bases with no gene match: 9. Germline V gene data show CDR1 as MNHEY and CDR2 as SVGEGT. The CDR3 totals 16 residues. The chain's CDR3 is CATRLAGSSSYNEQFF. In DNA, the CDR3 is TGTGCCACCAGACTAGCGGGTTCGAGCTCCTACAATGAGCAGTTCTTC.

There are many counts of this clonotype. The gene calls are TRBV29-1 and TRBJ2-5; D possibly corresponds to TRBD1 (5 bases). The germline V gene has CDR1 SQVTM and CDR2 ANQGSEA. The V and J ends lost 7 bases and 4 bases respectively, with 19 bases between them. The CDR3 consists of 14 residues. The CDR3 region has the DNA TGCAGCGCCCAGCCGGGCAGGGTACGAGAGACCCAGTACTTC. Its protein product is CSAQPGRVRETQYF.

In this sample, this clonotype turned up a few times. The CDR3 spells CASSLDRALNEKLFF. CDR3 nucleotides: TGCGCCAGCAGCCTCGACAGGGCCCTTAATGAAAAACTGTTTTTT. This sequence joins TRBV5-1 and TRBJ1-4; 7 bases line up with TRBD1. This CDR3 has 15 residues. V shed 4 bases, J shed 4 bases, and the junction held 7 bases outside the gene matches. Per the germline V gene, CDR1 is SGHRS and CDR2 is YFSETQ.

The table lists this clonotype with a few counts. This chain joins TRBV7-3 and TRBJ1-1; 7 bases fit TRBD1. The CDR3 loop spans 14 amino acids. J gave up 2 bases and V 4 bases, and 4 bases lay outside the gene matches. Germline assignment: CDR1 SGHTA and CDR2 FQGTGA. CDR3 amino acids: CASSSDRVNTEAFF. CDR3 nucleotides: TGTGCCAGCAGCTCAGACAGGGTCAACACTGAAGCTTTCTTT.

The chain combines TRBV3-1 with TRBJ2-1, with 8 bases identical to TRBD2. Germline trimming cut 0 bases from V and 7 bases from J; bases unmatched to any gene: 8. The CDR3 is made up of 16 amino acids. The germline gives CDR1 LGHDT, CDR2 YNNKEL (reference sequence). As DNA, the CDR3 is TGTGCCAGCAGCCAAGATCCGGCGGGGGGCAGGAATGAGCAGTTCTTC. Its protein is CASSQDPAGGRNEQFF.